The table lists the clone carrying this T cell receptor (beta chain) with many counts. The target antigen is unknown. The source of the sample is a study of beta chain features in type 1 diabetes. This CDR3 comprises 15 residues. Per the germline V gene, CDR1 is MDHEN and CDR2 is SYDVKM. The ends lost 4 bases at V and 2 bases at J; junction bases unmatched: 6. Every bit of the isolated RNA underwent reverse transcription, so sequencing read expressed TCRB transcripts. The assay was immunoSEQ multiplex PCR, and TCRdb's table has in-frame clones only and misses some. The sample has more than 95,000 clones, roughly 17% seen once. Study results and caveats: Type 1 diabetes patients had moderately but significantly shorter TCRB CDR3s in all four CD4+ subsets.

The chain carries TRBV28 and TRBJ2-3; 7 bases match TRBD2. The sequencing input was central memory CD4+ T cells from blood. This sequence originates from a man between 18 and 29 years old with type 1 diabetes. CDR3 protein: CASSSLGGYTDTQYF. DNA of the CDR3: TGTGCCAGCAGTTCCCTGGGAGGGTACACAGATACGCAGTATTTT.